A single sample gave rise to the 30 T cell receptor beta chains below, sequenced in a study of T cell clonality in common variable immunodeficiency. Assay: immunoSEQ multiplex PCR; the TCRdb copy retains only in-frame clones and omits some. The sample has approximately 44,000 clones, none seen only once. Sequencing used peripheral blood mononuclear cells. The origin of the receptors is a person aged 18 to 70 in good health.

This clone was detected many times. The read ends 3 residues before the CDR3 terminus; that terminus is restored from the germline J gene. The chain couples TRBV20-1 to TRBJ2-7, with 10 bases that match TRBD2. The J segment lost 2 bases and the V segment lost 6 bases, leaving 4 bases of the junction unmatched. The CDR3 runs to 13 residues. CDR1 is DFQATT and CDR2 is SNEGSKA in the germline V gene (reference sequence). CDR3 residues: CSAQREGTYEQYF. The CDR3 DNA, read in part, is TGCAGTGCCCAGCGGGAGGGAACCTACGAG.

This clone has ten or more counts. Sequencing ends 3 residues short of the CDR3 end; the germline J gene provides the rest. The genes are TRBV5-4 and TRBJ2-1; D possibly corresponds to TRBD2 (6 bases). In germline, CDR1 is SGHNT, CDR2 YYREEE (reference sequence). The CDR3 runs to 16 residues. V was pared by 0 bases and J by 4 bases, with 14 bases between. CDR3 protein: CASSLERAGIYNEQFF. The CDR3 DNA, read in part, is TGTGCCAGCAGCTTGGAACGGGCGGGAATTTACAATGAG.

This clone was recorded at least ten times. With the read ending 3 residues before the CDR3 end, the germline J gene is used to fill in that end. This chain uses TRBV7-3 with TRBJ2-1, with 8 positions matching TRBD2. Germline values: CDR1 SGHTA, CDR2 FQGTGA. This CDR3 comprises 14 residues. The V segment lost 3 bases and the J segment 8 bases; nucleotides outside the gene matches: 6. The CDR3 sequence is CASSLSGGVDEQFF. The covered CDR3 bases are TGTGCCAGCAGCTTGAGCGGGGGTGTAGATGAG.

This clone was counted many times. The sample carries other DNA sequences with the same CDR3. CDR3 bases read: TGTGCCAGCAGTCCCCTCTACGAG. As protein: CASSPLYE. The whole CDR3 protein reads CASSPLYEQYF. The chain is built from TRBV6-2 or TRBV6-3 and TRBJ2-7; no clear D. The missing CDR3 end, 3 residues past where the read stops, is filled in from the germline J gene. There are 11 residues in the CDR3. Germline CDR1 and CDR2: MNHEY and SVGEGT. Trimming removed 5 bases from V and 3 bases from J, with 5 bases in between.

This clone was detected many times. Read coverage stops 3 residues before the CDR3 terminus; the germline J gene supplies the remainder. Other DNA sequences in this specimen translate into the identical CDR3. The chain carries TRBV29-1 and TRBJ2-3; no reliable D call. CDR3 length: 11 amino acids. Germline V gene lookup returns CDR1 SQVTM and CDR2 ANQGSEA. Trimming took 3 bases from V and 5 from J, leaving 6 bases between them. The CDR3 DNA, read in part, is TGCAGCGTTGATCGAGGAGATACG. Its protein product is CSVDRGDT. The whole CDR3 region reads CSVDRGDTQYF.

Ten or more counts support this clone. The read ends 3 residues shy of where the CDR3 ends; the end is completed using the germline J gene. V and J are TRBV5-1 and TRBJ2-2, with a weak D call TRBD1 (5 bases). There are 15 residues in the CDR3. CDR1 and CDR2 from the germline V gene are SGHRS and YFSETQ. The CDR3 sequence: CASRYSMTADSPLFF. The CDR3 bases that were read are TGCGCCAGCCGTTACTCCATGACAGCCGATTCACCG.

This clone was seen at least ten times. The read ends 3 residues early relative to the CDR3; the germline J gene fills the gap. This chain connects TRBV29-1 to TRBJ2-3; 8 positions agree with TRBD2. Germline V gives CDR1 SQVTM, CDR2 ANQGSEA. The CDR3 loop spans 15 amino acids. The CDR3 DNA, read in part, is TGCAGCGTTGAATCCGGGAGCGGGAGCCAAGAGACG. The encoded protein is CSVESGSGSQET. The entire CDR3 protein reads CSVESGSGSQETQYF.

The table lists this clone with many counts. Read data end 3 residues before the CDR3 end; the end is taken from the germline J gene. The chain is built from TRBV27 and TRBJ1-2; tentative D call: TRBD1 (5 bases). Germline CDR1 is MNHEY and CDR2 is SMNVEV (reference sequence). Trimming removed 6 bases from V and 4 bases from J, with 15 bases in between. There are 14 residues in the CDR3. The CDR3 loop is CASSYSGGVYGYTF. The covered CDR3 bases are TGTGCCAGCAGCTATTCCGGGGGGGTCTATGGC.

In its sample, this clone was seen many times. The DNA ends 3 residues before the CDR3 does, and the rest of the CDR3 is filled in from the germline J gene. The J gene is TRBJ2-1, the V gene TRBV10-1; no firm D call. Trimming left V 3 bases short and J 5 bases short, with 14 bases between. This CDR3 is built from 15 residues. Germline V gene sequence: CDR1 WNHNN, CDR2 SYGVQD (reference sequence). CDR3 DNA (partial): TGCGCCAGCAGTGACCTGGTAATAGACAACAATGAG. Amino acids: CASSDLVIDNNE. The full CDR3 protein is CASSDLVIDNNEQFF.

This clone came up a few times. The CDR3 goes on 3 residues after the read ends, and that part is filled in from the germline J gene. This chain joins TRBV6-1 and TRBJ1-2; D gene ambiguous. The CDR3 has 14 residues. Germline V gene lookup returns CDR1 MNHNS and CDR2 SASEGT. The part of the CDR3 DNA that was read is TGTGCCAGCAGTGGGCTCGCCAGCACAGATACC. It encodes CASSGLASTDT. The entire CDR3 sequence reads CASSGLASTDTYTF.

Many counts were recorded for this clone. The CDR3 end lies 3 residues beyond the end of the read and is filled in from the germline J gene. The chain is built from TRBV20-1 and TRBJ2-3; D gene ambiguous. CDR3 length equals 16 residues. The germline gives CDR1 DFQATT, CDR2 SNEGSKA (reference sequence). The V end lost 1 base, the J end lost 2 bases, and 16 bases lay between the germline ends. CDR3 region: CSARATTTPFTDTQYF. The part of the CDR3 DNA that was read is TGCAGTGCTAGAGCCACAACCACCCCATTCACAGATACG.

This clone was seen ten or more times. The missing CDR3 end, 3 residues past where the read stops, is filled in from the germline J gene. The chain has TRBV29-1 and TRBJ2-1; maybe TRBD1 (7 bases). Trimming cost V 6 bases and J 1 base, with 19 bases left between them. Germline V gene data show CDR1 as SQVTM and CDR2 as ANQGSEA. This CDR3 is 16 amino acids long. The part of the CDR3 DNA that was read is TGCAGCGTCTCCTCGGGGGCAGGGGGTTCCTACAATGAG. Translation gives CSVSSGAGGSYNE. The entire CDR3 reads CSVSSGAGGSYNEQFF.

This clone was observed at least ten times. The read terminates 3 residues ahead of where the CDR3 ends, so the germline J gene completes it. The chain combines TRBV7-8 with TRBJ2-1; 13 bases line up with TRBD2. Unmatched junction bases numbered 7, after V lost 5 bases and J lost 9 bases. Germline-derived CDR1 and CDR2 are SGHVS and FQNEAQ. The CDR3 consists of 15 residues. CDR3 amino acids: CASSPGLAGAGEQFF. CDR3 DNA (partial): TGTGCCAGCAGCCCCGGACTAGCGGGAGCAGGTGAG. Full variable domain (outside the CDR3, taken from reference TRBV7-8 and TRBJ2-1): GAGVSQSPRYKVAKRGQDVALRCDPISGHVSLFWYQQALGQGPEFLTYFQNEAQLDKSGLPSDRFFAERPEGSVSTLKIQRTQQEDSAVYLCASSPGLAGAGEQFFGPGTRLTVL.

This clone was seen repeatedly, ten times or more. The read is 3 residues too short to cover the CDR3 end, so that end is filled in from the germline J gene. The rearrangement uses TRBV29-1 and TRBJ1-1; D perhaps matches TRBD1 (5 bases). CDR3 length equals 12 residues. Germline loops: CDR1 SQVTM, CDR2 ANQGSEA. V lost 3 bases and J 5 bases, leaving 10 bases between the germline ends. CDR3 DNA (partial): TGCAGCGTTGATCGGGGGGAAACTGAA. Translating it yields CSVDRGETE. The complete CDR3 reads CSVDRGETEAFF. Full variable domain (missing parts from reference TRBV29-1 and TRBJ1-1): SAVISQKPSRDICQRGTSLTIQCQVDSQVTMMFWYRQQPGQSLTLIATANQGSEATYESGFVIDKFPISRPNLTFSTLTVSNMSPEDSSIYLCSVDRGETEAFFGQGTRLTVV.

This clone was detected many times. The read ends 3 residues early relative to the CDR3; the germline J gene fills the gap. This rearrangement joins TRBV19 to TRBJ2-1; TRBD2 is a possible D gene (7 bases). There are 16 residues in the CDR3. The V end lost 0 bases, the J end lost 4 bases, and 13 bases lay between the germline ends. Germline lookup yields CDR1 LNHDA and CDR2 SQIVND (reference sequence). CDR3 protein: CASSIEGGGLYNEQFF. Partial CDR3 DNA: TGTGCCAGTAGTATAGAGGGGGGGGGCTTATACAATGAG. The entire variable domain, with the rest obtained from reference TRBV19 and TRBJ2-1, is as follows: DGGITQSPKYLFRKEGQNVTLSCEQNLNHDAMYWYRQDPGQGLRLIYYSQIVNDFQKGDIAEGYSVSREKKESFPLTVTSAQKNPTAFYLCASSIEGGGLYNEQFFGPGTRLTVL.

This clone was recorded many times. The CDR3 is cut off 3 residues early in the read; its end comes from the germline J gene. The chain is built from TRBV7-2 and TRBJ2-7; D uncertain. This CDR3 has 12 amino acids. Germline-derived CDR1 and CDR2 are SGHTA and FQGNSA. V gave up 5 bases and J gave up 3 bases, with 8 bases separating them. The covered CDR3 bases are TGTGCCAGCAGCCCCCCGGGCTACGAG. Protein sequence: CASSPPGYE. The whole CDR3 region reads CASSPPGYEQYF.

This clone was recorded at least ten times. The CDR3 end is not reached by the read, which stops 3 residues before it; the germline J gene fills it in. The chain combines TRBV20-1 with TRBJ2-1, with 14 bases lining up with TRBD2. CDR1 is DFQATT and CDR2 is SNEGSKA in the germline V gene (reference sequence). V shed 6 bases, J shed 6 bases, and the junction held 7 bases outside the gene matches. The CDR3 contains 15 residues. Incomplete CDR3 DNA: TGCAGTGCCGCGACTAGCGGGGGGGTGGGCAATGAG. As protein: CSAATSGGVGNE. The CDR3 in full is CSAATSGGVGNEQFF.

This clone was counted ten times or more. Sequencing ends 3 residues short of the CDR3 end; the germline J gene provides the rest. The chain is built from TRBV20-1 and TRBJ2-2, with D maybe TRBD1 (6 bases). Germline CDR1 and CDR2: DFQATT and SNEGSKA (reference sequence). Trimming pared 0 bases from V and 3 bases from J, leaving 17 bases between. The CDR3 runs 17 residues. The CDR3: CSAREDSLPGDTGELFF. The DNA read from the CDR3 is TGCAGTGCTAGAGAGGACAGTCTCCCTGGGGACACCGGGGAG.

This clone was seen ten or more times. The read ends 3 residues shy of where the CDR3 ends; the end is completed using the germline J gene. V usage is TRBV19 and J usage is TRBJ2-7, with 8 bases matching TRBD1. Unmatched junction bases numbered 5, after V lost 3 bases and J lost 1 base. Germline CDR1 reads LNHDA; CDR2 reads SQIVND (reference sequence). The CDR3 has 15 amino acids. CDR3 DNA, as far as it was read: TGTGCCAGTAGTATCGGGACAGGATTATCCTACGAG. It yields the protein CASSIGTGLSYE. The whole CDR3 sequence reads CASSIGTGLSYEQYF. Variable domain in full (rest from reference TRBV19 and TRBJ2-7): DGGITQSPKYLFRKEGQNVTLSCEQNLNHDAMYWYRQDPGQGLRLIYYSQIVNDFQKGDIAEGYSVSREKKESFPLTVTSAQKNPTAFYLCASSIGTGLSYEQYFGPGTRLTVT.

The sample holds many counts of this clone. The observed sequence ends 3 residues before the CDR3 terminus, with the missing tail filled in from the germline J gene. The chain carries TRBV19 and TRBJ2-3, with D maybe TRBD2 (6 bases). This CDR3 has 18 residues. Germline loops: CDR1 LNHDA, CDR2 SQIVND (reference sequence). The V end lost 10 bases, the J end lost 0 bases, and 26 bases lay between the germline ends. Incomplete CDR3 DNA: TGTGCCACTATGGGCCGTCTAGCGCGAGCAACTAGCACAGATACG. Amino acids: CATMGRLARATSTDT. The whole CDR3 protein is CATMGRLARATSTDTQYF.

The table lists this clone with many counts. The CDR3 bases that were read are TGCAGTGCTAGAGCCCTTCTGGCGGCGAGCCCGAATGAG. Its translation: CSARALLAASPNE. The full CDR3 protein reads CSARALLAASPNEQFF. The rearrangement joins TRBV20-1 to TRBJ2-1; D not certain. The read is 3 residues too short to cover the CDR3 end, so that end is filled in from the germline J gene. Germline V gene sequence: CDR1 DFQATT, CDR2 SNEGSKA (reference sequence). CDR3 size: 16 residues. With 1 base removed from V and 7 bases from J, the gap between germline ends came to 20 bases.

This clone was seen at least ten times. Read coverage stops 3 residues before the CDR3 terminus; the germline J gene supplies the remainder. The chain uses TRBV4-1 and TRBJ2-7; 9 bases map to TRBD1. There are 15 residues in the CDR3. Germline CDR1 is MGHRA and CDR2 is YSYEKL. The V and J ends lost 4 bases and 2 bases, in that order; junction bases with no gene match: 6. CDR3 bases read: TGCGCCAGCAGCCTCCGGGACAGGGATACCTACGAG. Its protein product is CASSLRDRDTYE. The whole CDR3 sequence is CASSLRDRDTYEQYF.

This clone was seen many times. The CDR3 end lies 3 residues beyond the end of the read and is filled in from the germline J gene. V and J are TRBV5-1 and TRBJ1-1; 7 bases agree with TRBD1. The CDR3 is 14 residues long. The V and J ends lost 0 bases and 7 bases, in that order; junction bases with no gene match: 6. Germline CDR1 SGHRS, CDR2 YFSETQ. The CDR3 bases that were read are TGCGCCAGCAGCTTGGTAGGGACAGTAGGTGAA. It translates to CASSLVGTVGE. The whole CDR3 protein is CASSLVGTVGEAFF.

In this sample, this clone turned up a few times. The part of the CDR3 DNA that was read is TGTGCCAGTAGTCCCCAGGGGGCCGGGAATGAG. Translating it yields CASSPQGAGNE. The CDR3 as a whole reads CASSPQGAGNEQFF. V and J are TRBV19 and TRBJ2-1; 8 bases line up with TRBD1. The sequenced fragment ends 3 residues before the CDR3 boundary, so the rest is inferred from the germline J gene. The germline gives CDR1 LNHDA, CDR2 SQIVND (reference sequence). Trimming removed 5 bases from V and 7 bases from J; junction bases left unmatched: 7. There are 14 residues in the CDR3.

This clone was observed at least ten times. The read comes to an end 3 residues before the CDR3 does, leaving the germline J gene to fill in the end. The rearrangement joins TRBV5-1 to TRBJ2-2, with D hard to call. In germline, CDR1 is SGHRS, CDR2 YFSETQ. V lost 2 bases, J lost 5 bases, and 10 bases lay in between. This CDR3 has 14 residues. CDR3 residues: CASSFFPTTGELFF. The sequenced CDR3 bases are TGCGCCAGCAGCTTTTTCCCGACAACCGGGGAG. Drawing the rest from reference TRBV5-1 and TRBJ2-2, the complete variable domain is KAGVTQTPRYLIKTRGQQVTLSCSPISGHRSVSWYQQTPGQGLQFLFEYFSETQRNKGNFPGRFSGRQFSNSRSEMNVSTLELGDSALYLCASSFFPTTGELFFGEGSRLTVL.

This clone was seen only a few times. The read ends 3 residues before the CDR3 terminus; that terminus is restored from the germline J gene. The V and J genes are TRBV5-1 and TRBJ2-1; D ambiguous. The CDR3 runs to 13 residues. The germline CDR1 and CDR2 sequences are SGHRS and YFSETQ. With 0 bases removed from V and 3 bases from J, the gap between germline ends came to 4 bases. The CDR3 region is CASSLDYYNEQFF. CDR3 DNA (partial): TGCGCCAGCAGCTTGGATTACTACAATGAG.

This clone was counted at least ten times. The read ends 3 residues before the CDR3 terminus; that terminus is restored from the germline J gene. The chain combines TRBV29-1 with TRBJ1-4; D is uncertain. Germline V CDR1 and CDR2: SQVTM, ANQGSEA. CDR3 length: 13 residues. V lost 2 bases and J 8 bases, leaving 12 bases between the germline ends. The covered CDR3 bases are TGCAGCGTTGAACGCACTGGCGGCGAAAAA. Translating it yields CSVERTGGEK. From start to end, the CDR3 is CSVERTGGEKLFF.

Ten or more counts support this clone. Coverage ceases 3 residues before the CDR3 finishes, and the germline J gene fills in the end. The gene calls are TRBV2 and TRBJ2-1; D is unresolved. V lost 10 bases to trimming and J lost 2 bases, with 12 bases between them. The CDR3 covers 13 residues. CDR1 is SNHLY and CDR2 is FYNNEI in the germline V gene. The CDR3 loop is CAITVETYNEQFF. The part of the CDR3 DNA that was read is TGTGCCATCACAGTAGAAACCTACAATGAG.

This clone was seen at least ten times. The CDR3 protein is CSARDSGGVSYEQYF. The CDR3 DNA, read in part, is TGCAGTGCTAGAGATAGCGGGGGGGTATCCTACGAG. The chain employs TRBV20-1 and TRBJ2-7, with 11 positions matching TRBD2. The CDR3 end lies 3 residues beyond the end of the read and is filled in from the germline J gene. Trimming took 0 bases from V and 1 from J; bases not matched to a gene: 2. Germline CDR1 reads DFQATT; CDR2 reads SNEGSKA (reference sequence). CDR3 length: 15 residues.

This clone has more than one count but fewer than ten. The read terminates 3 residues ahead of where the CDR3 ends, so the germline J gene completes it. This chain connects TRBV5-1 to TRBJ2-7; a possible D gene is TRBD1 (5 bases). V was shortened by 1 base and J by 4 bases, with 15 bases between the two germline ends. The CDR3 has 15 amino acids. In germline, CDR1 is SGHRS, CDR2 YFSETQ. CDR3 DNA, as far as it was read: TGCGCCAGCAGCTTGATAGGGGCAATCGGGTACGAG. It encodes CASSLIGAIGYE. In full, the CDR3 reads CASSLIGAIGYEQYF.